The 26 T cell receptor beta chains in this list originate from one sample, sequenced in a study of T cell repertoires in cytomegalovirus infection. From the reads, TCRdb called clonotypes with MiXCR, one entry per CDR3 protein. This table holds nearly 650,000 distinct CDR3 sequences, roughly a quarter found once. Specimen: CD8+ T cells from PBMCs. These receptors were obtained from a human donor in good health (CMV status not recorded). Some clones in this sample may be carry-over from other donors' samples.

The gene calls are TRBV7-9 and TRBJ2-1; weak D call: TRBD2 (5 bases). Trimming took off 2 bases at V and 5 bases at J, with 16 bases between the two ends. Looked up from germline, CDR1 is SEHNR and CDR2 is FQNEAQ (reference sequence). The CDR3 has 16 amino acids. The CDR3 protein is CASSLRRAGRNNEQFF. CDR3 in DNA: TGTGCCAGCAGCTTACGAAGGGCGGGTCGAAACAATGAGCAGTTCTTC.

This clonotype was seen only a few times. V and J are TRBV10-3 and TRBJ2-1; D call uncertain. The germline gives CDR1 ENHRY, CDR2 SYGVKD. The CDR3 extends over 16 amino acids. V was cut by 0 bases and J by 4 bases, with 13 bases left in between. CDR3 sequence (DNA): TGTGCCATCAGTGAGTCGATGGCTCTAGAGTACAATGAGCAGTTCTTC. This encodes CAISESMALEYNEQFF.

This clonotype was recorded at least ten times. The gene calls are TRBV25-1 and TRBJ2-1; D is possibly TRBD1 (7 bases). The V gene's germline CDR1 is MGHDK and CDR2 SYGVNS. This CDR3 contains 14 residues. V was clipped by 2 bases and J by 8 bases, with 13 bases between them. DNA of the CDR3: TGTGCCAGCAGTGAAAGAGACAGGGACTATGAGCAGTTCTTC. Its translation is CASSERDRDYEQFF.

This rearrangement joins TRBV12-3 or TRBV12-4 to TRBJ2-3; 9 nucleotides match TRBD1. V trimming: 6 bases; J trimming: 1 base; junction bases outside the gene matches: 17. The CDR3 is 19 residues long. The CDR3 DNA follows: TGTGCCAGCAGACAAATAGGGCCCAGGGACAGGGTCGGCACAGATACGCAGTATTTT. Translation: CASRQIGPRDRVGTDTQYF.

This rearrangement joins TRBV6-5 to TRBJ2-7; unclear D gene. In germline, CDR1 is MNHEY, CDR2 SVGAGI. V lost 3 bases, J lost 4 bases, and 16 bases lay in between. The CDR3 is 15 residues long. DNA for the CDR3: TGTGCCAGCAGTTATAAGGAAATACCCCTTTACGAGCAGTACTTC. This sequence encodes CASSYKEIPLYEQYF.

A few counts support this clonotype. The chain uses TRBV7-8 and TRBJ2-1; D may correspond to TRBD1 or TRBD2 (6 bases each). Germline CDR1 is SGHVS and CDR2 is FQNEAQ. V shed 7 bases and J shed 14 bases, with 21 bases lying between them. CDR3 size: 13 residues. CDR3 residues: CASTRAGQRQKFF. Here the CDR3 DNA reads TGTGCCAGCACCAGGGCGGGACAAAGGCAGAAGTTCTTC.

In its sample, this clonotype was seen a few times. J is TRBJ1-1 and V is TRBV4-1; TRBD1 is a possible D gene (5 bases). CDR3 size: 15 residues. CDR1 and CDR2 (germline): MGHRA, YSYEKL. Trimming left V 8 bases short and J 1 base short, with 17 bases between. DNA for the CDR3: TGCGCCAGCGGCGAGGTTCTGGGGACGAACACTGAAGCTTTCTTT. Its translation: CASGEVLGTNTEAFF.

This clonotype was counted only a few times. V usage is TRBV19 and J usage is TRBJ2-2; D unclear. CDR1 and CDR2 from the germline V gene are LNHDA and SQIVND (reference sequence). CDR3 length equals 10 residues. V gave up 7 bases and J gave up 6 bases, with 3 bases separating them. CDR3 sequence: CASKAGELFF. Here the CDR3 DNA reads TGTGCCAGTAAGGCCGGGGAGCTGTTTTTT.

This clonotype has just a few counts. The genes are TRBV12-3 or TRBV12-4 and TRBJ2-5; 7 positions agree with TRBD2. The CDR3 extends over 15 amino acids. V trimming: 7 bases; J trimming: 5 bases; junction bases outside the gene matches: 13. CDR3 in amino acids: CASTQGGHLGETQYF. CDR3 sequence (DNA): TGTGCCAGCACCCAGGGAGGGCACCTAGGGGAGACCCAGTACTTC.

This clonotype was detected many times. In DNA form, the CDR3 reads TGTGCCAGCAGTTTATCCAGCCAGGGACCTCCTACCTACGAGCAGTACGTC. This translates into CASSLSSQGPPTYEQYV. V is TRBV28 and J is TRBJ2-7; possibly TRBD1 or TRBD2 for D (5 bases each). Between the trimmed V and J ends, which lost 1 base and 2 bases, there was a span of 18 bases. The CDR3 loop spans 17 amino acids. Germline V gives CDR1 MDHEN, CDR2 SYDVKM.

This clonotype was seen ten or more times. The rearrangement uses TRBV7-9 and TRBJ2-1, with D possibly TRBD1 on 6 matching bases. V was pared by 0 bases and J by 5 bases, with 8 bases between. The CDR3 totals 14 residues. Looked up from germline, CDR1 is SEHNR and CDR2 is FQNEAQ (reference sequence). The CDR3 nucleotides read TGTGCCAGCAGCTTAGCGCGGACAGACAATGAGCAGTTCTTC. This gives the protein CASSLARTDNEQFF.

The chain joins TRBV29-1 to TRBJ1-1, with D hard to call. V lost 4 bases to trimming and J lost 6 bases, with 15 bases between them. The CDR3 is 13 amino acids. CDR1 is SQVTM and CDR2 is ANQGSEA in the germline V gene. CDR3 DNA: TGCAGCGTTGTGTGGCAGCTTGACCCTGAAGCTTTCTTT. Its protein is CSVVWQLDPEAFF.

This clonotype was counted a few times. The gene calls are TRBV11-2 and TRBJ1-1; the D gene is possibly TRBD1 (6 bases). Trimming took 1 base from V and 4 from J, leaving 13 bases between them. The length of the CDR3 is 15 residues. CDR1 and CDR2 from the germline V gene are SGHAT and FQNNGV. The CDR3, as DNA: TGTGCCAGCAGCTTAGCCAGGACAGATAGCACTGAAGCTTTCTTT. Translated, it gives CASSLARTDSTEAFF.

The rearrangement links TRBV12-3 or TRBV12-4 to TRBJ1-1, with a tentative D call TRBD1 (5 bases). The CDR3 length is 14 residues. V shed 3 bases and J shed 4 bases, with 12 bases lying between them. The CDR3 nucleotides are TGTGCCAGCAGTTTCGCGACAGACAGCACTGAAGCTTTCTTT. Translating gives CASSFATDSTEAFF.

Ten or more counts support this clonotype. This chain uses TRBV7-9 with TRBJ1-2; D is unclear. Trimming shortened V by 2 bases and J by 4 bases, and 14 bases separated the two germline ends. The CDR3 sequence is 15 residues long. Germline lookup yields CDR1 SEHNR and CDR2 FQNEAQ (reference sequence). This CDR3 is CASSLPGPEPYGYTF. The CDR3 nucleotides read TGTGCCAGCAGCTTACCGGGCCCGGAACCCTATGGCTACACCTTC.

This clonotype turned up a few times. The genes are TRBV7-9 and TRBJ2-1, with D possibly TRBD1 on 6 matching bases. The CDR3 sequence is 15 residues long. Germline CDR1 reads SEHNR; CDR2 reads FQNEAQ (reference sequence). V lost 3 bases to trimming and J lost 6 bases, with 15 bases between them. CDR3: CASSLTGTLINEQFF. CDR3 sequence (DNA): TGTGCCAGCAGCTTGACCGGGACACTTATCAATGAGCAGTTCTTC.

The chain recombines TRBV28 with TRBJ1-6; tentatively, D is TRBD1 (6 bases). Germline CDR1 reads MDHEN; CDR2 reads SYDVKM. V lost 1 base, J lost 12 bases, and 16 bases lay in between. CDR3 size: 15 residues. CDR3 amino acids: CASSLYLGQRIPLHF. DNA of the CDR3: TGTGCCAGCAGTTTATATCTGGGACAAAGAATACCCCTCCACTTT.

The chain joins TRBV7-9 to TRBJ1-4; TRBD1 matches 7 bases. The CDR3 is made up of 18 amino acids. J gave up 0 bases and V 3 bases, and 10 bases lay outside the gene matches. Germline lookup yields CDR1 SEHNR and CDR2 FQNEAQ (reference sequence). Here the CDR3 DNA reads TGTGCCAGCAGCTTGGGGGCAGGGACAGTTGCAACTAATGAAAAACTGTTTTTT. As protein: CASSLGAGTVATNEKLFF.

As to this clonotype: Since a much larger clone is just one base distant, this may be a read error. V gene TRBV7-8 combines with J gene TRBJ2-2, with 8 bases aligning to TRBD1. Germline lookup yields CDR1 SGHVS and CDR2 FQNEAQ. Losses at the gene ends were 3 bases for V and 4 bases for J; bases not matched to a gene: 10. The CDR3 totals 17 residues. The chain's CDR3 is CASSFHSDREVTGELFF. As DNA, the CDR3 is TGTGCCAGCAGCTTCCACTCGGACAGGGAAGTCACCGGGGAGCTGTTTTTT.

The table lists this clonotype with many counts. The V gene is TRBV4-2, the J gene TRBJ2-5, with 8 bases lining up with TRBD1. In germline, CDR1 is LGHNA, CDR2 YNFKEQ. The CDR3 loop spans 13 amino acids. V was clipped by 3 bases and J by 4 bases; unmatched bases: 1. This chain's CDR3 is CASSQGTGETQYF. CDR3 in DNA: TGTGCCAGCAGCCAGGGGACAGGAGAGACCCAGTACTTC.

At least ten counts were recorded for this clonotype. The chain is built from TRBV7-2 and TRBJ2-7, with a possible D match to TRBD1 (5 bases). The CDR3 has 13 residues. CDR1 is SGHTA, CDR2 FQGNSA, per germline. The V gene lost 2 bases and the J gene lost 6 bases, with 11 bases spanning the gap. In DNA, the CDR3 is TGTGCCAGCAGCTTATCAGGGTTGGGCGAGCAGTACGTC. Protein sequence: CASSLSGLGEQYV.

This clonotype was observed many times. The chain couples TRBV7-2 to TRBJ1-6; unclear D gene. V was shortened by 5 bases and J by 4 bases, with 9 bases between the two germline ends. Germline V gene sequence: CDR1 SGHTA, CDR2 FQGNSA. The CDR3 spans 14 residues. DNA of the CDR3: TGTGCCAGCAGCCCCTCGGGGTATAATTCACCCCTCCACTTT. Translated: CASSPSGYNSPLHF.

The table lists this clonotype with a few counts. The chain couples TRBV28 to TRBJ2-7, with 7 bases matching TRBD1. This CDR3 comprises 13 residues. CDR1 is MDHEN, CDR2 SYDVKM, per germline. J lost 6 bases, V lost 10 bases, and 12 bases had no gene match. The DNA of the CDR3 is TGTGCCACCCGACAGGGTCTAGGGGGCGAGCAGTACGTC. Protein: CATRQGLGGEQYV.

The V and J genes are TRBV12-3 or TRBV12-4 and TRBJ2-2; D call uncertain. This CDR3 region has 15 residues. V was pared by 3 bases and J by 2 bases, with 10 bases between. The CDR3: CASSFVSRNTGELFF. The CDR3, as DNA: TGTGCCAGCAGTTTTGTCAGCAGAAACACCGGGGAGCTGTTTTTT.

This clonotype was counted only a few times. V gene TRBV7-8 combines with J gene TRBJ2-3; TRBD2 aligns across 9 bases. The germline CDR1 and CDR2 sequences are SGHVS and FQNEAQ. The CDR3 is 13 residues long. The ends lost 7 bases at V and 14 bases at J; junction bases unmatched: 13. For the CDR3, the DNA is TGTGCCAGCAAGTGGGCGGGGGGGCCGGGCGCGTATTTT. Translation gives CASKWAGGPGAYF.

There are a few counts of this clonotype. The V gene is TRBV10-3, the J gene TRBJ1-2; 8 nucleotides line up with TRBD1. The junction had 11 bases not matched to a gene; V was cut back by 0 bases and J by 8 bases. The CDR3 is made up of 16 amino acids. CDR1 and CDR2 from the germline V gene are ENHRY and SYGVKD. This CDR3 reads CAISESMAGGTDGYTF. The CDR3 DNA reads as TGTGCCATCAGTGAGTCGATGGCAGGGGGCACAGACGGCTACACCTTC.